Reported below is one T cell receptor beta chain. A much larger clone sits a single nucleotide away, making a read error possible. The data derive from a study of T cells in Graves' hyperthyroidism and ophthalmopathy. Study-wide background: Prior to any treatment, at the point of initial diagnosis, peripheral blood was collected.

Amplification yielded TCR beta CDR3 regions, with RNA transcripts as the source. Initially, a first-round RT-PCR of the TCR CDR3 employed the HTBI primer set. TCRdb redid the calling of the multiplex PCR reads with MiXCR, one entry per CDR3 protein. The sample yields approximately 350,000 distinct CDR3 sequences, approximately 14% seen once. Germline V gives CDR1 SGHVS, CDR2 FQNEAQ. The CDR3 loop spans 13 amino acids. The V end lost 4 bases, the J end lost 4 bases, and 10 bases lay between the germline ends. V gene TRBV7-8 combines with J gene TRBJ1-1; no clear D gene. This clonotype originated in a woman aged 55-75 years with Graves' ophthalmopathy. The sequencing sample was made of blood. CDR3 sequence: CASSWESSTEAFF. In DNA, the CDR3 is TGTGCCAGCAGCTGGGAGTCTTCCACTGAAGCTTTCTTT.